Reported below is one T cell receptor beta chain. Its antigen is still unknown. The data derive from a study of shared clonotypes between healthy human individuals. In the study's own analysis: Owing to the provision of junction-only sequences devoid of quality scores by immunoSEQ, filtering differed. Some clones are missing from TCRdb's copy, which holds only in-frame ones; the method was immunoSEQ multiplex PCR. V and J calls plus clone size are reproduced from that table; the DNA served to infer D and trimming. The table lists some 1 million clones, around 75% of them singletons. With 5 bases removed from V and 5 bases from J, the gap between germline ends came to 12 bases. This CDR3 is 13 amino acids long. CDR1 SGHTA and CDR2 FQGNSA come from the germline V gene. Negatively enriched CD4+ T cells were divided by CD45RA into naive and memory. Study-wide results and limits: The study's rarefaction showed incomplete sorted-subset sequencing despite large depth. Four donors had roughly 5% of their naive CD4 clonotypes in common.

The clonotype originates from a man between 18 and 35 years old in good health. The source material was memory CD4+ T cells sorted from blood. Stated subset: CD45RA-negative fraction. The V gene is TRBV7-2, the J gene TRBJ2-5; tentative D call: TRBD2 (6 bases). The CDR3 loop is CASSPRSGETQYF. The CDR3 nucleotides read TGTGCCAGCAGCCCCCGAAGCGGGGAGACCCAGTACTTC.